This passage covers 10 T cell receptor beta chains from one sample sequenced in a study of post-analysis software for immune sequencing data. These receptors' antigens are unknown. Included in the TCR beta cDNA libraries were unique molecular identifiers. TCRdb recomputed calls from the PCR reads with MiXCR, one row per CDR3 protein. The sample has fewer than 850,000 distinct CDR3 sequences, roughly 27% seen once. Findings of the study overall: Roughly 5 TRBV segments occurring more often in patients than controls included TRBV5-6, TRBV5-1 and TRBV20-1.

The sequencing sample was made of blood. The receptor source for this set is a girl aged 5 to 17 with multiple sclerosis.

This clonotype was counted a few times. The chain couples TRBV6-6 to TRBJ2-7; D tentatively reads TRBD1 or TRBD2 (5 bases each). Germline values: CDR1 MNHNY, CDR2 SVGAGI (reference sequence). The CDR3 loop spans 13 amino acids. V dropped 10 bases and J dropped 3 bases, with 16 bases sitting between them. The CDR3 sequence is CATLRDGVYEQYF. CDR3 coding DNA: TGTGCCACGCTCCGGGACGGCGTCTACGAGCAGTACTTC.

The rearrangement joins TRBV5-1 to TRBJ1-5; D possibly corresponds to TRBD1 (6 bases). The CDR3 is 15 residues long. V lost 0 bases, J lost 0 bases, and 7 bases lay in between. Looked up from germline, CDR1 is SGHRS and CDR2 is YFSETQ. CDR3 nucleotides: TGCGCCAGCAGCTTGGAGGGGGTTAGCAATCAGCCCCAGCATTTT. Its protein is CASSLEGVSNQPQHF.

This chain links TRBV14 with TRBJ2-1; D is perhaps TRBD2 (5 bases). The length of the CDR3 is 14 residues. The V gene's germline CDR1 is SGHDN and CDR2 FVKESK. The V end lost 0 bases, the J end lost 13 bases, and 16 bases lay between the germline ends. Written as DNA, the CDR3 is TGTGCCAGCAGCCAAGAGATACGACTAACCTCCCAGTTCTTC. It translates to CASSQEIRLTSQFF.

This clonotype has a handful of counts. The chain is built from TRBV7-9 and TRBJ1-6, with D possibly being TRBD1 (5 bases). V was shortened by 5 bases and J by 9 bases, with 17 bases between the two germline ends. CDR1 SEHNR and CDR2 FQNEAQ come from the germline V gene (reference sequence). This CDR3 contains 15 residues. The CDR3 region has the DNA TGTGCCAGCAGCCCCGGACGGACATCGGGTTCACCCCTCCACTTT. It is translated as CASSPGRTSGSPLHF.

The gene calls are TRBV20-1 and TRBJ1-5, with D possibly TRBD1 on 5 matching bases. Germline CDR1 and CDR2: DFQATT and SNEGSKA (reference sequence). Trimming pared 3 bases from V and 4 bases from J, leaving 13 bases between. The CDR3 length is 14 residues. CDR3 DNA sequence: TGCAGTGCTAGGGCCGGGGCGAATAATCAGCCCCAGCATTTT. It translates to CSARAGANNQPQHF.

The chain links TRBV9 to TRBJ1-2; 7 nucleotides line up with TRBD1. J was trimmed by 9 bases and V by 0 bases; bases with no gene match: 11. Germline-derived CDR1 and CDR2 are SGDLS and YYNGEE. The CDR3 has 15 amino acids. This CDR3 reads CASSVVVGGAGSYTF. In DNA form, the CDR3 reads TGTGCCAGCAGCGTAGTTGTAGGGGGCGCGGGAAGCTACACCTTC.

This clonotype has just a few counts. This chain connects TRBV20-1 to TRBJ1-6; a weak D match, TRBD1 (5 bases). The CDR3 consists of 14 residues. The germline CDR1 and CDR2 sequences are DFQATT and SNEGSKA (reference sequence). The V gene lost 5 bases and the J gene lost 7 bases, with 15 bases spanning the gap. CDR3 protein: CSAHGAGGNSPLHF. Here the CDR3 DNA reads TGCAGTGCTCATGGGGCGGGGGGGAATTCACCCCTCCACTTT.

The chain carries TRBV27 and TRBJ2-4; a weak D match, TRBD1 (5 bases). The CDR3 has 14 residues. CDR1 is MNHEY and CDR2 is SMNVEV in the germline V gene (reference sequence). V lost 7 bases to trimming and J lost 5 bases, with 15 bases between them. This chain's CDR3 is CASKRAGWENIQYF. The CDR3 DNA reads TGTGCCAGCAAAAGGGCAGGGTGGGAAAACATTCAGTACTTC.

About this clonotype itself: A junction boundary mismatches the germline segment, possibly from a read error. V usage is TRBV7-9 and J usage is TRBJ1-5; perhaps TRBD1 as D (5 bases). Germline CDR1 is SEHNR and CDR2 is FQNEAQ (reference sequence). The CDR3 extends over 15 amino acids. CDR3 in amino acids: CASSLDSQGGQPRHF. The CDR3, as DNA: TGTGCCAGCAGCTTAGATAGCCAGGGCGGTCAGCCCCGGCATTTT.

This chain links TRBV5-1 with TRBJ1-6; D not resolved. The germline V gene encodes CDR1 SGHRS and CDR2 YFSETQ. The CDR3 is made up of 14 amino acids. V was shortened by 0 bases and J by 9 bases, with 10 bases between the two germline ends. CDR3 nucleotide sequence: TGCGCCAGCAGCTTGGCCGGACCCGGTTCACCCCTCCACTTT. Encoded protein: CASSLAGPGSPLHF.